One sample yielded the 23 T cell receptor beta chains listed below, sequenced in a study of blood T cell repertoires in COVID-19. Using immunoSEQ multiplex PCR, the repertoire was profiled, and TCRdb retains in-frame clones only, with some absent. The sample consists of approximately 120,000 clones, about 94% of them appearing once. Input material: peripheral blood. Receptors originate from a man in his fifties with COVID-19, enrolled during active disease.

This chain connects TRBV2 to TRBJ1-5, with D unresolved. The CDR3 has 14 residues. Germline lookup yields CDR1 SNHLY and CDR2 FYNNEI. The V and J ends lost 7 bases and 0 bases respectively, with 10 bases between them. The CDR3 loop is CASKTPYSNQPQHF. The CDR3 DNA reads TGTGCCAGCAAGACACCGTATAGCAATCAGCCCCAGCATTTT.

For the CDR3, the DNA is TGTGCCAGCAGCTTAAAGACAGGGAACTACGAGCAGTACTTC. It is translated as CASSLKTGNYEQYF. The chain couples TRBV9 to TRBJ2-7, with 7 bases identical to TRBD1. This CDR3 region has 14 residues. After removal of 4 bases from V and 3 bases from J, the junction contained 7 bases not matched to a gene. Germline CDR1 reads SGDLS; CDR2 reads YYNGEE.

In its sample, this clone was seen once. The chain couples TRBV11-2 to TRBJ2-3; D possibly corresponds to TRBD1 (6 bases). Germline CDR1 SGHAT, CDR2 FQNNGV. This CDR3 contains 18 residues. Deletions cut 1 base from V and 0 bases from J, with 17 bases between. The CDR3 nucleotides are TGTGCCAGCAGCTTAGGCCGTGGGCAGGGGATTAGCACAGATACGCAGTATTTT. Protein product: CASSLGRGQGISTDTQYF.

The V and J genes are TRBV6-5 and TRBJ2-3; 8 bases map to TRBD2. The CDR3 length is 16 residues. Trimming took 2 bases from V and 1 from J; bases not matched to a gene: 5. Germline CDR1 MNHEY, CDR2 SVGAGI. CDR3 bases: TGTGCCAGCAGTTACGTCGGGGGGGGCGGCACAGATACGCAGTATTTT. It yields the protein CASSYVGGGGTDTQYF.

The chain employs TRBV7-9 and TRBJ2-1, with D possibly being TRBD2 (6 bases). V shed 7 bases and J shed 8 bases, with 21 bases lying between them. CDR1 is SEHNR, CDR2 FQNEAQ, per germline (reference sequence). The CDR3 runs 15 residues. The CDR3 region has the DNA TGTGCCAGCACCGGGGAGACGGGAGCGGGCGATGAGCAGTTCTTC. Amino acid sequence: CASTGETGAGDEQFF.

The chain links TRBV24-1 to TRBJ2-1; D possibly corresponds to TRBD2 (6 bases). Deletions cut 8 bases from V and 10 bases from J, with 11 bases between. The V gene's germline CDR1 is KGHDR and CDR2 SFDVKD. The CDR3 is made up of 11 amino acids. The CDR3 DNA sequence: TGTGCCACCACTCAGGAGGGGGAGCAGTTCTTC. Its protein product is CATTQEGEQFF.

The chain joins TRBV11-3 to TRBJ2-3, with TRBD2 as a possible D gene (5 bases). Germline V CDR1 and CDR2: SGHNT, YENEEA. The CDR3 is made up of 13 amino acids. Trimming took 3 bases from V and 4 from J, leaving 8 bases between them. The CDR3, as DNA: TGTGCCAGCAGCTTGAGGGCTTCAGATACGCAGTATTTT. Encoded protein: CASSLRASDTQYF.

A few counts support this clone. CDR3 sequence (DNA): TGTGCCAGCAGCCATAGTACAGGGGGCTCCGACACTGAAGCTTTCTTT. It yields the protein CASSHSTGGSDTEAFF. The chain combines TRBV4-2 with TRBJ1-1; 9 nucleotides line up with TRBD1. With V trimmed by 3 bases and J by 3 bases, 8 bases remained unmatched. Germline CDR1 LGHNA, CDR2 YNFKEQ. The CDR3 totals 16 residues.

V and J are TRBV6-2 or TRBV6-3 and TRBJ1-2, with TRBD1 matching 7 bases. After removal of 2 bases from V and 0 bases from J, the junction contained 3 bases not matched to a gene. The CDR3 spans 15 residues. CDR1 is MNHEY, CDR2 SVGEGT, per germline. CDR3 DNA: TGTGCCAGCAGTTACGCGACAGGGACTAACTATGGCTACACCTTC. The encoded protein is CASSYATGTNYGYTF.

The V and J genes are TRBV3-1 (or the pseudogene TRBV3-2) and TRBJ2-5, with D possibly TRBD2 on 5 matching bases. This CDR3 has 17 amino acids. Germline V gene lookup returns CDR1 LGHDT and CDR2 YNNKEL (reference sequence). V shed 6 bases and J shed 1 base, with 21 bases lying between them. The CDR3 bases are TGTGCCAGCAGTCCTCGGACTTTAGCCCATGCCCAAGAGACCCAGTACTTC. This codes for CASSPRTLAHAQETQYF.

The chain uses TRBV11-2 and TRBJ1-1; the D gene is possibly TRBD1 (5 bases). This CDR3 comprises 14 residues. Germline V gene data show CDR1 as SGHAT and CDR2 as FQNNGV. Trimming cost V 5 bases and J 1 base, with 11 bases left between them. CDR3 amino acids: CASSLAQGNTEAFF. DNA for the CDR3: TGTGCCAGCAGCCTGGCCCAGGGGAACACTGAAGCTTTCTTT.

The count of this clone is one. CDR3 region: CASSRDRGLPGELFF. CDR3 coding DNA: TGTGCCAGCAGCCGGGACAGGGGTTTGCCCGGGGAGCTGTTTTTT. The genes are TRBV7-3 and TRBJ2-2; 10 bases are a match to TRBD1. J lost 6 bases, V lost 5 bases, and 6 bases had no gene match. The length of the CDR3 is 15 residues. Germline-derived CDR1 and CDR2 are SGHTA and FQGTGA.

The genes are TRBV7-9 and TRBJ2-3; 14 nucleotides align to TRBD2. V shed 5 bases and J 7 bases; nucleotides not matched to a gene: 11. This CDR3 has 17 residues. Germline CDR1 and CDR2: SEHNR and FQNEAQ (reference sequence). The CDR3 DNA sequence: TGTGCCAGCAGCCGCCCGGGACTAGCGGGAGTTGTGAATACGCAGTATTTT. The encoded protein is CASSRPGLAGVVNTQYF.

This chain connects TRBV9 to TRBJ2-3; D gene unclear. V lost 3 bases and J 2 bases, leaving 13 bases between the germline ends. The germline CDR1 and CDR2 sequences are SGDLS and YYNGEE. CDR3 size: 15 residues. The CDR3 loop is CASSAATRITDTQYF. In DNA, the CDR3 is TGTGCCAGCAGCGCCGCAACGCGGATCACAGATACGCAGTATTTT.

The chain combines TRBV6-5 with TRBJ2-1, with D unclear. Germline CDR1 is MNHEY and CDR2 is SVGAGI. This CDR3 region has 11 residues. V was shortened by 2 bases and J by 9 bases, with 5 bases between the two germline ends. In DNA form, the CDR3 reads TGTGCCAGCAGTTACCGGAGTGAGCAGTTCTTC. Its protein is CASSYRSEQFF.

In this sample, this clone turned up once. V is TRBV19 and J is TRBJ2-1; 9 nucleotides match TRBD2. The CDR3 has 15 amino acids. Germline V gene lookup returns CDR1 LNHDA and CDR2 SQIVND (reference sequence). V trimming: 0 bases; J trimming: 9 bases; junction bases outside the gene matches: 6. The CDR3 reads CASSIEASGIGEQFF. The CDR3 coding sequence is TGTGCCAGTAGTATAGAAGCTAGCGGGATAGGTGAGCAGTTCTTC.

The chain employs TRBV19 and TRBJ2-1, with TRBD1 identical over 9 bases. Trimming removed 5 bases from V and 9 bases from J; junction bases left unmatched: 11. Germline CDR1 LNHDA, CDR2 SQIVND (reference sequence). This CDR3 spans 15 amino acids. CDR3 sequence: CASSLPGTGSAEQFF. The CDR3 DNA follows: TGTGCCAGTAGTCTCCCCGGGACAGGGAGTGCTGAGCAGTTCTTC.

This chain uses TRBV2 with TRBJ1-1, with D perhaps matching TRBD1 (6 bases). Germline CDR1 is SNHLY and CDR2 is FYNNEI. Trimming took 8 bases from V and 1 from J, leaving 11 bases between them. The CDR3 is 13 residues long. CDR3 protein: CASSTGQNTEAFF. DNA of the CDR3: TGTGCCAGCTCGACAGGACAGAACACTGAAGCTTTCTTT.

The chain carries TRBV6-1 and TRBJ2-2; D is perhaps TRBD2 (6 bases). The CDR3 runs to 16 residues. V lost 1 base and J 6 bases, leaving 15 bases between the germline ends. Per the germline V gene, CDR1 is MNHNS and CDR2 is SASEGT. CDR3 region: CASSEVRAGNAGELFF. The CDR3 DNA is TGTGCCAGCAGTGAAGTTAGGGCGGGAAATGCCGGGGAGCTGTTTTTT.

The DNA for the CDR3 is TGTGCCAGCAGCCCATCCGGAGGCTTAGAGGGATACTCTGGAAACACCATATATTTT. Translation gives CASSPSGGLEGYSGNTIYF. The rearrangement links TRBV9 to TRBJ1-3; no clear D. The CDR3 loop spans 19 amino acids. V was trimmed by 4 bases and J by 0 bases, leaving 23 bases between them. CDR1 is SGDLS and CDR2 is YYNGEE in the germline V gene.

The chain carries TRBV28 and TRBJ1-2; 7 bases are shared with TRBD1. This CDR3 is 14 amino acids long. V lost 6 bases to trimming and J lost 8 bases; unmatched junction nucleotides: 12. Germline lookup yields CDR1 MDHEN and CDR2 SYDVKM. CDR3 sequence (DNA): TGTGCCAGCAGGCGCGAAGGGGGCTCTGGGGGCTACACCTTC. This gives the protein CASRREGGSGGYTF.

For the CDR3, the DNA is TGTGCCAGCAGTGTTCCGGGGTACACCGGGGAGCTGTTTTTT. Protein product: CASSVPGYTGELFF. The chain carries TRBV27 and TRBJ2-2, with D perhaps TRBD2 (5 bases). V lost 5 bases and J lost 3, with 10 bases in between. The CDR3 contains 14 residues. The germline gives CDR1 MNHEY, CDR2 SMNVEV (reference sequence).

The V and J genes are TRBV9 and TRBJ2-2, with 7 bases aligning to TRBD1. Germline V gene data show CDR1 as SGDLS and CDR2 as YYNGEE. V lost 4 bases, J lost 2 bases, and 8 bases stayed unmatched. The CDR3 loop spans 16 amino acids. The CDR3 is CASSLGDSPNTGELFF. CDR3 sequence (DNA): TGTGCCAGCAGCCTGGGGGACAGCCCAAACACCGGGGAGCTGTTTTTT.